Shown below are 6 T cell receptor beta chains from a single sample sequenced in a study of blood T cell repertoires in COVID-19. Method: immunoSEQ multiplex PCR; TCRdb's copy keeps in-frame clones and lacks some. The top ten clones hold 7.3% of a sample with under 50,000 clones, approximately 80% of them seen once. Sequenced: peripheral blood. These receptors were collected from a man aged 35 to 55 with acute or convalescent COVID-19.

The V gene is TRBV10-3, the J gene TRBJ1-1; D remains ambiguous. The V gene's germline CDR1 is ENHRY and CDR2 SYGVKD. CDR3 length equals 14 residues. Between the trimmed V and J ends, which lost 6 bases and 4 bases, there was a span of 15 bases. CDR3 nucleotides: TGTGCCATCAGCCCCGGGAGTCGGGGCACTGAAGCTTTCTTT. Amino acid sequence: CAISPGSRGTEAFF.

This clone counts as medium-sized. V is TRBV5-6 and J is TRBJ2-3; 8 bases map to TRBD2. Germline V gene sequence: CDR1 SGHDT, CDR2 YYEEEE. V trimming: 10 bases; J trimming: 2 bases; junction bases outside the gene matches: 6. This CDR3 comprises 13 residues. In nucleotides, the CDR3 is TGTGCCGTTAGCGGGACCCACACAGATACGCAGTATTTT. Protein product: CAVSGTHTDTQYF.

The chain has TRBV28 and TRBJ2-7; D gene ambiguous. Per the germline V gene, CDR1 is MDHEN and CDR2 is SYDVKM. The length of the CDR3 is 13 residues. The ends were cut back, 3 bases at V and 2 bases at J, with 8 bases in the middle. The CDR3 DNA follows: TGTGCCAGCAGTTTTCGGTTTCCCTACGAGCAGTACTTC. It specifies CASSFRFPYEQYF.

The V and J genes are TRBV19 and TRBJ1-1; D is unclear. Germline V gene sequence: CDR1 LNHDA, CDR2 SQIVND (reference sequence). The CDR3 runs 12 residues. With 2 bases removed from V and 10 bases from J, the gap between germline ends came to 11 bases. CDR3 sequence reads: CASSIKFQVAFF. The CDR3 DNA is TGTGCCAGTAGTATAAAGTTCCAGGTAGCTTTCTTT.

V is TRBV2 and J is TRBJ2-2; no reliable D call. Germline CDR1 and CDR2: SNHLY and FYNNEI. Trimming stripped 4 bases from V and 0 bases from J, with 12 bases between. CDR3 length: 16 residues. The CDR3 bases are TGTGCCAGCAGTGTATCAAGGCAGGCGAACACCGGGGAGCTGTTTTTT. Protein product: CASSVSRQANTGELFF. Full variable domain (outside the CDR3, taken from reference TRBV2 and TRBJ2-2): EPEVTQTPSHQVTQMGQEVILRCVPISNHLYFYWYRQILGQKVEFLVSFYNNEISEKSEIFDDQFSVERPDGSNFTLKIRSTKLEDSAMYFCASSVSRQANTGELFFGEGSRLTVL.

This chain joins TRBV28 and TRBJ2-1; TRBD1 matches at 8 bases. Germline CDR1 is MDHEN and CDR2 is SYDVKM. This CDR3 region has 14 residues. The J segment lost 3 bases and the V segment lost 10 bases, leaving 8 bases of the junction unmatched. DNA for the CDR3: TGTGCCACCAGAGACAGGGGCATCTACAATGAGCAGTTCTTC. Protein sequence: CATRDRGIYNEQFF.